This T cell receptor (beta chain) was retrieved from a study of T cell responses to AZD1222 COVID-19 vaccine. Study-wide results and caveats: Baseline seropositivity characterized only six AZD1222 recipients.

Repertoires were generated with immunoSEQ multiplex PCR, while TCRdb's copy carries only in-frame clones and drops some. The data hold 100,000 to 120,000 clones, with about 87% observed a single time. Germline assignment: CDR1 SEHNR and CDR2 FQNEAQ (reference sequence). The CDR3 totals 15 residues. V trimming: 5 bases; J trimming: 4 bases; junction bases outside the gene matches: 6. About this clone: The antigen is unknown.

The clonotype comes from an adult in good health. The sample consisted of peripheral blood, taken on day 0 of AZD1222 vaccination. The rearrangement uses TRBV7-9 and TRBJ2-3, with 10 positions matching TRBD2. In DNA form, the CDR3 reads TGTGCCAGCAGCCCGGGGACTAGCGCGGCAGATACGCAGTATTTT. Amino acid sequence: CASSPGTSAADTQYF.